This T cell receptor (beta chain) was retrieved from a study of T cells after yellow fever vaccination. General study findings and limits: Reappearing after the booster were most of the clones from primary vaccination (96% CD4, approximately 85% CD8). One caveat is that FACS-sorted repertoires could contain abundant clonotypes contaminating from the bulk population.

Germline CDR1 is LGHDT and CDR2 is YNNKEL (reference sequence). The CDR3 is 16 amino acids. Losses at the gene ends were 1 base for V and 7 bases for J; bases not matched to a gene: 7. TCRdb analysed the 5' RACE reads with MiXCR anew, one entry per CDR3 protein. The data contain 150,000 to 200,000 distinct CDR3 sequences, approximately 6.2% of them seen just once; the ten biggest clones take up less than 3.5%. This clonotype came up many times. The antigen is not known. This chain connects TRBV3-1 to TRBJ2-1, with 10 bases fitting TRBD2. The material was CD4+ T cells sorted from PBMCs, obtained on the day of the first yellow fever vaccination. The sequence was obtained from a man aged 18 to 30 who received the YFV17D yellow fever vaccine. This CDR3 reads CASSQGVLAGVNEQFF. The CDR3 DNA reads TGTGCCAGCAGCCAAGGGGTGCTAGCGGGGGTTAATGAGCAGTTCTTC.